This passage covers 30 T cell receptor beta chains from one sample sequenced in a study of radiation and T cells in renal cell carcinoma. The treatment is: 15 Gy SBRT to primary tumor, nephrectomy 4 weeks later. The assay was immunoSEQ multiplex PCR, and TCRdb's table has in-frame clones only and misses some. The table lists under 20,000 clones, roughly two thirds of them singletons. The sample here was tumor tissue, taken from a patient whose treatment included radiotherapy and nephrectomy. The receptors originated from a woman in her seventies with renal cell carcinoma.

Worth noting for this clone: One end of the junction varies from germline; a read error may be responsible. V usage is TRBV7-9 and J usage is TRBJ2-5; D unclear. CDR3 length: 15 amino acids. The germline V gene encodes CDR1 SEHNR and CDR2 FQNEAQ (reference sequence). This CDR3 is CASRLASGIQDTQYF. The CDR3 DNA is TGTGCCAGCAGACTGGCGAGTGGGATCCAAGATACCCAGTACTTC.

This clone was detected only a few times. The chain has TRBV6-5 and TRBJ1-4; 9 bases fit TRBD1. J gave up 6 bases and V 6 bases, and 5 bases lay outside the gene matches. The CDR3 consists of 14 residues. In germline, CDR1 is MNHEY, CDR2 SVGAGI. CDR3 sequence: CASRGQGWDEKLFF. The CDR3 DNA sequence: TGTGCCAGCAGGGGACAGGGTTGGGATGAAAAACTGTTTTTT.

In its sample, this clone is medium-sized. The chain recombines TRBV19 with TRBJ2-7; D may match TRBD1 or TRBD2 (5 bases each). The CDR3 runs 14 residues. CDR1 is LNHDA and CDR2 is SQIVND in the germline V gene (reference sequence). Trimming took off 3 bases at V and 5 bases at J, with 14 bases between the two ends. The CDR3 here is CASSIMGVSDEQYF. The DNA for the CDR3 is TGTGCCAGTAGTATTATGGGGGTCAGTGACGAGCAGTACTTC.

This chain links TRBV5-6 with TRBJ2-7; D uncertain. CDR1 and CDR2 from the germline V gene are SGHDT and YYEEEE. The CDR3 sequence is 13 residues long. V shed 2 bases and J shed 3 bases, with 9 bases lying between them. The CDR3 reads CASSFSVRYEQYF. The CDR3, as DNA: TGTGCCAGCAGCTTCTCCGTACGCTACGAGCAGTACTTC.

In its sample, this clone was seen a few times. The V call is TRBV21-1, the J call TRBJ2-7; the table assigns TRBD1, which was not confirmed against the DNA. TRBV21-1 is shown as a pseudogene. The CDR3 loop spans 14 amino acids. This CDR3 reads CASSKRWLGAKQYF. The CDR3 DNA reads TGTGCCAGCAGCAAACGATGGCTGGGGGCGAAGCAGTACTTC.

This clone was seen a handful of times. The rearrangement joins TRBV7-9 to TRBJ2-2; 7 bases are a match to TRBD1. CDR1 is SEHNR, CDR2 FQNEAQ, per germline (reference sequence). J gave up 2 bases and V 5 bases, and 5 bases lay outside the gene matches. The CDR3 spans 15 residues. The CDR3 nucleotides are TGTGCCAGCAGCGCGACAGGGAGAAACACCGGGGAGCTGTTTTTT. Translated, it gives CASSATGRNTGELFF. Together with reference TRBV7-9 and TRBJ2-2, the CDR3 gives the full variable domain: DTGVSQNPRHKITKRGQNVTFRCDPISEHNRLYWYRQTLGQGPEFLTYFQNEAQLEKSRLLSDRFSAERPKGSFSTLEIQRTEQGDSAMYLCASSATGRNTGELFFGEGSRLTVL.

The rearrangement links TRBV5-8 to TRBJ1-5; perhaps TRBD1 as D (5 bases). Trimming took 1 base from V and 0 from J, leaving 8 bases between them. The CDR3 sequence is 15 residues long. The germline CDR1 and CDR2 sequences are SGHTS and YDEGEE. Written as DNA, the CDR3 is TGTGCCAGCAGCTTGCAGGGTTTTAGCAATCAGCCCCAGCATTTT. Amino acids: CASSLQGFSNQPQHF. The whole variable domain, filled in from reference TRBV5-8 and TRBJ1-5, reads EAGVTQSPTHLIKTRGQQATLRCSPISGHTSVYWYQQALGLGLQFLLWYDEGEERNRGNFPPRFSGRQFPNYSSELNVNALELEDSALYLCASSLQGFSNQPQHFGDGTRLSIL.

The chain combines TRBV7-2 with TRBJ2-1; 9 bases fit TRBD2. In germline, CDR1 is SGHTA, CDR2 FQGNSA. Germline trimming cut 1 base from V and 3 bases from J; bases unmatched to any gene: 10. The CDR3 totals 18 residues. The CDR3 DNA is TGTGCCAGCAGCTTAGAGCGGGGGGCCTCTTTACTCTACAATGAGCAGTTCTTC. Protein sequence: CASSLERGASLLYNEQFF.

This clone is a singleton in its sample. V usage is TRBV2 and J usage is TRBJ2-5; D possibly uses TRBD1 or TRBD2 (5 bases each). Germline V gene lookup returns CDR1 SNHLY and CDR2 FYNNEI. V lost 9 bases, J lost 2 bases, and 10 bases lay in between. The CDR3 consists of 12 residues. The CDR3 coding sequence is TGTGCCAGGAGGGGCAGACAAGAGACCCAGTACTTC. This translates into CARRGRQETQYF.

This clone appeared once. CDR3 sequence (DNA): TGCGCCAGCAGCCCCGGAAGTCTAGGTCTTTACAATGAGCAGTTCTTC. It translates to CASSPGSLGLYNEQFF. The chain recombines TRBV5-1 with TRBJ2-1; D remains unclear. Germline values: CDR1 SGHRS, CDR2 YFSETQ. The CDR3 sequence is 16 residues long. Between the trimmed V and J ends, which lost 4 bases and 4 bases, there was a span of 18 bases. The full variable domain, with the rest looked up from reference TRBV5-1 and TRBJ2-1, is KAGVTQTPRYLIKTRGQQVTLSCSPISGHRSVSWYQQTPGQGLQFLFEYFSETQRNKGNFPGRFSGRQFSNSRSEMNVSTLELGDSALYLCASSPGSLGLYNEQFFGPGTRLTVL.

A few counts support this clone. The chain links TRBV7-3 to TRBJ1-5; 7 bases match TRBD1. The CDR3 consists of 16 residues. V dropped 3 bases and J dropped 0; count of bases not matched to a gene: 5. Per germline, CDR1 SGHTA and CDR2 FQGTGA. The CDR3 nucleotides read TGTGCCAGCAGCTTCTCCGGGACAGATAGCAATCAGCCCCAGCATTTT. It specifies CASSFSGTDSNQPQHF.

As to this clone: The sample carries other DNA sequences with the same CDR3. The gene calls are TRBV7-9 and TRBJ2-7; D is perhaps TRBD2 (6 bases). In germline, CDR1 is SEHNR, CDR2 FQNEAQ (reference sequence). The CDR3 has 14 amino acids. V lost 1 base and J lost 0, with 7 bases in between. The CDR3, as DNA: TGTGCCAGCAGCTTAGTCGGGAGCTCCTACGAGCAGTACTTC. Translated, it gives CASSLVGSSYEQYF. The full variable domain, with the rest looked up from reference TRBV7-9 and TRBJ2-7, is DTGVSQNPRHKITKRGQNVTFRCDPISEHNRLYWYRQTLGQGPEFLTYFQNEAQLEKSRLLSDRFSAERPKGSFSTLEIQRTEQGDSAMYLCASSLVGSSYEQYFGPGTRLTVT.

The chain joins TRBV7-2 to TRBJ1-2; the D is unclear. Per germline, CDR1 SGHTA and CDR2 FQGNSA. CDR3 length: 14 residues. Trimming cost V 1 base and J 2 bases, with 8 bases left between them. The DNA for the CDR3 is TGTGCCAGCAGCTTAGGGCCGGGGAACTATGGCTACACCTTC. Translated, it gives CASSLGPGNYGYTF.

Sample share makes this clone medium-sized (0.01 to 0.1%). This sequence joins TRBV5-1 and TRBJ1-4, with TRBD1 matching over 9 bases. The CDR3 is 18 amino acids. Germline CDR1 and CDR2: SGHRS and YFSETQ. V dropped 4 bases and J dropped 4; count of bases not matched to a gene: 14. CDR3 region: CASSDPGTGNFGNEKLFF. The DNA of the CDR3 is TGCGCCAGCAGCGATCCCGGGACAGGGAATTTTGGTAATGAAAAACTGTTTTTT.

This chain uses TRBV5-4 with TRBJ2-1; D remains unclear. The CDR3 runs to 14 residues. CDR1 is SGHNT, CDR2 YYREEE, per germline (reference sequence). V was cut by 3 bases and J by 3 bases, with 10 bases left in between. In DNA, the CDR3 is TGTGCCAGCAGCTACCGACAAATCTACAATGAGCAGTTCTTC. Its translation: CASSYRQIYNEQFF.

V is TRBV6-1 and J is TRBJ1-1, with 7 bases matching TRBD1. The CDR3 has 13 amino acids. V dropped 6 bases and J dropped 3; count of bases not matched to a gene: 4. The germline V gene encodes CDR1 MNHNS and CDR2 SASEGT. As DNA, the CDR3 is TGTGCCAGCAGCCTAGACAGGGACACTGAAGCTTTCTTT. Protein product: CASSLDRDTEAFF.

J is TRBJ2-7 and V is TRBV15; 9 nucleotides line up with TRBD1. V shed 1 base and J 1 base; nucleotides not matched to a gene: 5. This CDR3 region has 16 residues. CDR1 is LNHNV, CDR2 YYDKDF, per germline (reference sequence). The CDR3 sequence: CATSRGPGQGSYEQYF. The DNA for the CDR3 is TGTGCCACCAGCAGAGGCCCGGGACAGGGTTCCTACGAGCAGTACTTC.

The chain joins TRBV28 to TRBJ1-4; D gene unclear. V was shortened by 5 bases and J by 0 bases, with 7 bases between the two germline ends. Germline V gene data show CDR1 as MDHEN and CDR2 as SYDVKM. The CDR3 has 14 residues. The CDR3 reads CASSLQATNEKLFF. CDR3 sequence (DNA): TGTGCCAGCAGTCTCCAAGCAACTAATGAAAAACTGTTTTTT.

The chain is built from TRBV28 and TRBJ1-2, with a possible D match to TRBD1 (5 bases). This CDR3 comprises 14 residues. Trimming removed 4 bases at V and 7 bases at J, with 16 bases between. Germline V gives CDR1 MDHEN, CDR2 SYDVKM. The CDR3 is CASSSPDRSGGYTF. The CDR3 DNA follows: TGTGCCAGCAGTTCACCCGACAGATCGGGTGGCTACACCTTC.

The CDR3 DNA reads as TGTGCCAGCAGGGGGGACAGGAGACGGACTGGCTCTGGCTACACCTTC. Its translation: CASRGDRRRTGSGYTF. J is TRBJ1-2 and V is TRBV21-1; the DNA was not compared with TRBD1, the D call given in the table. TRBV21-1 is listed as a pseudogene. The length of the CDR3 is 16 residues.

A few counts support this clone. The chain carries TRBV10-3 and TRBJ1-5, with a possible D match to TRBD1 (6 bases). This CDR3 contains 14 residues. Trimming took off 8 bases at V and 6 bases at J, with 17 bases between the two ends. Germline loops: CDR1 ENHRY, CDR2 SYGVKD. For the CDR3, the DNA is TGTGCCATCGGACGGCCAGGGGTGGCTCAGCCCCAGCATTTT. Protein product: CAIGRPGVAQPQHF.

This clone has just a few counts. For the CDR3, the DNA is TGTGCCAGCAGTTACTCAGGGGCCCGTCAGCCCCAGCATTTT. Its protein is CASSYSGARQPQHF. The chain joins TRBV6-5 to TRBJ1-5; weak D call: TRBD1 (5 bases). CDR1 and CDR2 from the germline V gene are MNHEY and SVGAGI. Deletions cut 0 bases from V and 6 bases from J, with 9 bases between. This CDR3 is 14 amino acids long.

V is TRBV30 and J is TRBJ2-1; TRBD2 matches 8 bases. With 3 bases clipped from V and 0 bases from J, the junction kept 7 bases outside the gene matches. This CDR3 contains 16 residues. CDR1 and CDR2 (germline): GTSNPN, SVGIG (reference sequence). In nucleotides, the CDR3 is TGTGCCTGGAGGTCCGGGGGGGCCAGCTCCTACAATGAGCAGTTCTTC. Amino acids: CAWRSGGASSYNEQFF.

The chain is built from TRBV4-2 and TRBJ1-3; D possibly corresponds to TRBD1 (6 bases). The germline gives CDR1 LGHNA, CDR2 YNFKEQ. The CDR3 totals 15 residues. The V end was cut by 0 bases, the J end by 4 bases, with 10 bases between. The CDR3 here is CASSQDADRGNTIYF. The CDR3, as DNA: TGTGCCAGCAGCCAAGATGCCGACAGGGGAAACACCATATATTTT.

V usage is TRBV28 and J usage is TRBJ1-1, with no clear D. V was pared by 5 bases and J by 2 bases, with 12 bases between. CDR1 MDHEN and CDR2 SYDVKM come from the germline V gene. There are 14 residues in the CDR3. CDR3: CASSPLVANTEAFF. Written as DNA, the CDR3 is TGTGCCAGCAGTCCTTTAGTGGCTAACACTGAAGCTTTCTTT.

The rearrangement joins TRBV7-2 to TRBJ2-1; 10 positions match TRBD2. This CDR3 has 17 amino acids. With V trimmed by 5 bases and J by 9 bases, 16 bases remained unmatched. Looked up from germline, CDR1 is SGHTA and CDR2 is FQGNSA. CDR3 coding DNA: TGTGCCAGCAGCCCATTTAGCGGGGGGCCTCCCTTCGGTGAGCAGTTCTTC. Translated: CASSPFSGGPPFGEQFF.

The J gene is TRBJ1-4, the V gene TRBV9; TRBD1 aligns across 7 bases. Trimming took 1 base from V and 5 from J; bases not matched to a gene: 5. This CDR3 is 15 amino acids long. Germline V gene lookup returns CDR1 SGDLS and CDR2 YYNGEE. The CDR3 DNA sequence: TGTGCCAGCAGCGTACAGACAGGGCCGAATGAAAAACTGTTTTTT. It codes for CASSVQTGPNEKLFF.

This chain connects TRBV19 to TRBJ1-2; a possible D gene is TRBD1 (6 bases). CDR1 is LNHDA and CDR2 is SQIVND in the germline V gene (reference sequence). The CDR3 totals 17 residues. V shed 7 bases and J shed 2 bases, with 23 bases lying between them. The CDR3 reads CASTPRDIQSANYGYTF. DNA of the CDR3: TGTGCCAGTACTCCCCGGGACATCCAGTCCGCCAACTATGGCTACACCTTC.

The chain employs TRBV9 and TRBJ2-1, with unresolved D. Germline V CDR1 and CDR2: SGDLS, YYNGEE. Trimming left V 0 bases short and J 0 bases short, with 16 bases between. The CDR3 length is 18 residues. The CDR3 nucleotides read TGTGCCAGCAGCGTAGGGAGAGAAGTCCGAAGCTCCTACAATGAGCAGTTCTTC. Encoded protein: CASSVGREVRSSYNEQFF.

This sequence joins TRBV7-3 and TRBJ2-1, with D maybe TRBD1 (6 bases). Trimming stripped 6 bases from V and 6 bases from J, with 12 bases between. This CDR3 spans 13 amino acids. CDR1 and CDR2 from the germline V gene are SGHTA and FQGTGA. CDR3 region: CASRSGQRNEQFF. In DNA, the CDR3 is TGTGCCAGCAGATCCGGACAGCGCAATGAGCAGTTCTTC.